The T cell receptor (beta chain) under discussion was sequenced for a study of cytomegalovirus exposure and HLA in healthy donors. About the research overall: The study placed over 65% of its roughly 430 genotyped donors in the Caucasian-associated ancestry cluster. Findings and caveats of the study: In an earlier analysis, in roughly 600 donors, most V segments appeared productive either ~87% or ~30% of the time. HLA alleles were associated with 15,000 to 20,000 TCR beta sequences in a later analysis at 0.05 false discovery rate. There were a few CMV-associated chains whose specificity for CMV antigens was confirmed in vitro.

The CDR3 spans 13 residues. Germline CDR1 and CDR2: MNHEY and SMNVEV (reference sequence). The PCR made use of 60 Vbeta and 13 Jbeta primers. The assay was immunoSEQ multiplex PCR, and TCRdb's table has in-frame clones only and misses some. The table lists about 160,000 clones, around nine tenths of them singletons, with more than 0.7% in the top ten. Only one count was recorded for this clone. What it recognizes is unknown. Source material: PBMCs. The rearrangement links TRBV27 to TRBJ2-5, with 10 bases that match TRBD2. The J call is uncertain, as TRBJ2-7 better fits the DNA end. The sequence came from a woman between 25 and 40 years old in good health and CMV-seronegative. Here the CDR3 reads CASLASGSYEQYF. The CDR3 bases are TGTGCCAGCTTGGCTAGCGGGAGTTACGAGCAGTACTTC.